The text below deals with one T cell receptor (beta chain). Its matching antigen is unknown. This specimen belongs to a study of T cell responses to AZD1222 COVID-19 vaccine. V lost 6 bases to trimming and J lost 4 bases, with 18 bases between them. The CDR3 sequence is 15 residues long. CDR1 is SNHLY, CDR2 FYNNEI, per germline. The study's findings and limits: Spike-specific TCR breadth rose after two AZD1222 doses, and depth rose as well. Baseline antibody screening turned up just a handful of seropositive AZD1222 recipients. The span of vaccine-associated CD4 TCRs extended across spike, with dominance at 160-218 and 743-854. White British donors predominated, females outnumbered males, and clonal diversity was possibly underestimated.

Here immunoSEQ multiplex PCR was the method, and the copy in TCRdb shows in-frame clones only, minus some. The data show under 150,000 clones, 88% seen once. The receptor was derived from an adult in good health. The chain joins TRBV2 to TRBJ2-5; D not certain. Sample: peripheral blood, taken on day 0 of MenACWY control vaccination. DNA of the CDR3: TGTGCCAGCAGCAAATCCGAAGCCCTTGGAGAGACCCAGTACTTC. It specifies CASSKSEALGETQYF.